The clone carrying this T cell receptor (beta chain) was observed a handful of times. Per the authors' pipeline: Amplifying reference gene primers gave estimates of nucleated cell counts. Assay used: immunoSEQ multiplex PCR; TCRdb lists only in-frame clones, some missing. The DNA was the basis for D and trimming; V, J and clone size are from that table. This sample has 50,000 to 65,000 clones, with more than 80% found just once. These data come from a study of blood T cell repertoires in COVID-19. Looking at the study overall: Samples representing acute and convalescent COVID-19 were sourced from the United States, Italy and Spain. PBMCs, B-cell-depleted T cells, or T cells were the source of the cDNA or gDNA that made up the material.

Sample: peripheral blood. This TCR derives from a human donor in a cohort sampled during active COVID-19.

In DNA, the CDR3 is TGCGCCAGCAGCTTCTACGAAAGCTCCTACGAGCAGTACTTC. Its translation is CASSFYESSYEQYF. V gene TRBV5-1 combines with J gene TRBJ2-7; D is unclear. Germline assignment: CDR1 SGHRS and CDR2 YFSETQ. Trimming took 2 bases from V and 0 from J, leaving 9 bases between them. The CDR3 covers 14 residues.